This passage covers 18 T cell receptor beta chains from one sample sequenced in a study of blood T cell repertoires in COVID-19. Clones were read by immunoSEQ multiplex PCR, and TCRdb kept only the in-frame ones, dropping some. The sample records roughly 290,000 clones, around 87% being singletons. Sequencing used peripheral blood. The receptors were sampled from a woman aged 25-40 years who had recovered from COVID-19.

The V gene is TRBV7-8, the J gene TRBJ2-5, with 10 bases matching TRBD2. The V segment lost 3 bases and the J segment 5 bases; nucleotides outside the gene matches: 6. The CDR3 totals 15 residues. Germline loops: CDR1 SGHVS, CDR2 FQNEAQ. CDR3 sequence: CASSLASGSRETQYF. Here the CDR3 DNA reads TGTGCCAGCAGCTTGGCTAGCGGGAGTAGGGAGACCCAGTACTTC.

This clone came up a few times. The chain carries TRBV3-1 (or the pseudogene TRBV3-2) and TRBJ1-3, with TRBD1 identical over 7 bases. Losses at the gene ends were 5 bases for V and 4 bases for J; bases not matched to a gene: 8. Germline CDR1 reads LGHDT; CDR2 reads YNNKEL (reference sequence). The CDR3 totals 15 residues. The CDR3 region has the DNA TGTGCCAGCAGCTCCGCGGGACAGACAGGAAACACCATATATTTT. Its translation: CASSSAGQTGNTIYF.

The table lists this clone with a count of one. The CDR3 nucleotides read TGTGCCACCAGCAGAGTGATCGGACAGGGTGTCAACGAGCAGTACTTC. This sequence encodes CATSRVIGQGVNEQYF. V is TRBV15 and J is TRBJ2-7, with 8 bases identical to TRBD1. Germline-derived CDR1 and CDR2 are LNHNV and YYDKDF (reference sequence). CDR3 size: 16 residues. J lost 5 bases, V lost 1 base, and 10 bases had no gene match.

The chain is built from TRBV5-1 and TRBJ2-2; weak D call: TRBD1 (5 bases). The germline gives CDR1 SGHRS, CDR2 YFSETQ. The CDR3 length is 16 residues. Trimming shortened V by 4 bases and J by 4 bases, and 17 bases separated the two germline ends. CDR3 protein: CASSPIFDSLTGELFF. In DNA, the CDR3 is TGCGCCAGCAGCCCAATTTTCGACAGCCTCACCGGGGAGCTGTTTTTT.

The J gene is TRBJ1-2, the V gene TRBV29-1; TRBD1 agrees at 7 bases. The CDR3 spans 12 residues. CDR1 SQVTM and CDR2 ANQGSEA come from the germline V gene. In DNA form, the CDR3 reads TGCACGGGGGACAGCCCTAACTATGGCTACACCTTC. Translating gives CTGDSPNYGYTF.

This chain joins TRBV18 and TRBJ1-2; TRBD1 aligns across 9 bases. Trimming removed 3 bases from V and 4 bases from J; junction bases left unmatched: 9. The CDR3 loop spans 16 amino acids. Germline CDR1 reads KGHSH; CDR2 reads LQKENI. DNA for the CDR3: TGTGCCAGCTCACCCGCTTTAACGGACAGGGGCTATGGCTACACCTTC. It yields the protein CASSPALTDRGYGYTF.

The chain joins TRBV4-1 to TRBJ1-1, with D possibly TRBD1 on 5 matching bases. The CDR3 spans 18 residues. Trimming stripped 0 bases from V and 1 base from J, with 18 bases between. Germline V gene sequence: CDR1 MGHRA, CDR2 YSYEKL. DNA for the CDR3: TGCGCCAGCAGCCAAGAAGGACAACTGAGATCGGGGAACACTGAAGCTTTCTTT. Translated, it gives CASSQEGQLRSGNTEAFF.

The V gene is TRBV5-1, the J gene TRBJ2-4; TRBD2 aligns across 14 bases. CDR1 SGHRS and CDR2 YFSETQ come from the germline V gene. V lost 4 bases to trimming and J lost 1 base; unmatched junction nucleotides: 10. The CDR3 has 19 residues. This chain's CDR3 is CASSTGLAGVTGAKNIQYF. In nucleotides, the CDR3 is TGCGCCAGCAGCACGGGACTAGCGGGGGTTACTGGGGCCAAAAACATTCAGTACTTC.

The chain combines TRBV29-1 with TRBJ1-1, with D uncertain. Per the germline V gene, CDR1 is SQVTM and CDR2 is ANQGSEA. CDR3 size: 12 residues. Trimming removed 6 bases from V and 4 bases from J, with 12 bases in between. The CDR3 DNA reads as TGCAGCGTGGCTACGACGGGCACTGAAGCTTTCTTT. It codes for CSVATTGTEAFF.

V gene TRBV27 combines with J gene TRBJ2-7; TRBD2 might be the D (5 bases). This CDR3 comprises 15 residues. Germline V gene data show CDR1 as MNHEY and CDR2 as SMNVEV (reference sequence). The V and J ends lost 5 bases and 2 bases respectively, with 16 bases between them. As DNA, the CDR3 is TGTGCCAGCAGTATACGGGGTGGTTGGGCCTACGAGCAGTACTTC. Amino acids: CASSIRGGWAYEQYF.

This clone was observed a few times. This chain joins TRBV9 and TRBJ1-6; 7 bases fit TRBD1. This CDR3 has 13 residues. Germline V gene data show CDR1 as SGDLS and CDR2 as YYNGEE. The V segment lost 3 bases and the J segment 8 bases; nucleotides outside the gene matches: 2. As DNA, the CDR3 is TGTGCCAGCAGCGGGGGACAGTATTCACCCCTCCACTTT. Amino acid sequence: CASSGGQYSPLHF.

The gene calls are TRBV19 and TRBJ2-7, with 9 bases matching TRBD2. V gave up 6 bases and J gave up 2 bases; unmatched junction bases: 14. Germline V CDR1 and CDR2: LNHDA, SQIVND (reference sequence). This CDR3 comprises 17 residues. CDR3 amino acids: CASSPAGGPLGAYEQYF. The CDR3 DNA sequence: TGTGCCAGTAGCCCAGCGGGAGGCCCCCTCGGGGCCTACGAGCAGTACTTC.

This CDR3 reads CASSLKGAVTEAFF. The CDR3 DNA reads TGTGCCAGCAGTTTAAAGGGGGCGGTAACTGAAGCTTTCTTT. The V and J genes are TRBV27 and TRBJ1-1; 7 nucleotides align to TRBD1. The length of the CDR3 is 14 residues. CDR1 is MNHEY, CDR2 SMNVEV, per germline (reference sequence). J was trimmed by 5 bases and V by 2 bases; bases with no gene match: 5.

This clone has just one count. The chain couples TRBV30 to TRBJ1-2; D perhaps matches TRBD1 (6 bases). V lost 5 bases and J 0 bases, leaving 13 bases between the germline ends. This CDR3 region has 14 residues. Germline values: CDR1 GTSNPN, CDR2 SVGIG (reference sequence). In nucleotides, the CDR3 is TGTGCCTGGGCAGACAGGCGCACTAACTATGGCTACACCTTC. Protein product: CAWADRRTNYGYTF.

In this sample, this clone turned up once. CDR3 sequence (DNA): TGTGCCAGCAGCTTTGACGCGGGAGGATACGAGCAGTACTTC. As protein: CASSFDAGGYEQYF. V gene TRBV7-8 combines with J gene TRBJ2-7, with 8 bases identical to TRBD2. This CDR3 spans 14 amino acids. CDR1 SGHVS and CDR2 FQNEAQ come from the germline V gene. V lost 3 bases, J lost 4 bases, and 5 bases stayed unmatched. Together with reference TRBV7-8 and TRBJ2-7, the CDR3 gives the full variable domain: GAGVSQSPRYKVAKRGQDVALRCDPISGHVSLFWYQQALGQGPEFLTYFQNEAQLDKSGLPSDRFFAERPEGSVSTLKIQRTQQEDSAVYLCASSFDAGGYEQYFGPGTRLTVT.

The chain carries TRBV6-2 or TRBV6-3 and TRBJ2-3; D remains unclear. The CDR3 runs to 18 residues. Per germline, CDR1 MNHEY and CDR2 SVGEGT. V was shortened by 2 bases and J by 0 bases, with 18 bases between the two germline ends. The CDR3 here is CASSYEFRQRMSTDTQYF. Here the CDR3 DNA reads TGTGCCAGCAGTTACGAATTTAGGCAGAGGATGAGCACAGATACGCAGTATTTT.

The chain uses TRBV5-1 and TRBJ2-5, with TRBD2 identical over 15 bases. This CDR3 has 15 residues. Losses at the gene ends were 4 bases for V and 7 bases for J; bases not matched to a gene: 5. The germline V gene has CDR1 SGHRS and CDR2 YFSETQ. The CDR3 loop reads CASSAGTSGGRTQYF. In DNA, the CDR3 is TGCGCCAGCAGCGCCGGGACTAGCGGGGGGAGGACCCAGTACTTC. Based on the CDR3 plus reference TRBV5-1 and TRBJ2-5, the full variable domain is KAGVTQTPRYLIKTRGQQVTLSCSPISGHRSVSWYQQTPGQGLQFLFEYFSETQRNKGNFPGRFSGRQFSNSRSEMNVSTLELGDSALYLCASSAGTSGGRTQYFGPGTRLLVL.

CDR3 nucleotides: TGTGCCAGCCTCACAGGGGGGTCGATGAACACTGAAGCTTTCTTT. Its protein is CASLTGGSMNTEAFF. The chain is built from TRBV2 and TRBJ1-1; 8 bases map to TRBD1. The CDR3 totals 15 residues. V shed 8 bases and J 0 bases; nucleotides not matched to a gene: 8. Germline V gene lookup returns CDR1 SNHLY and CDR2 FYNNEI.